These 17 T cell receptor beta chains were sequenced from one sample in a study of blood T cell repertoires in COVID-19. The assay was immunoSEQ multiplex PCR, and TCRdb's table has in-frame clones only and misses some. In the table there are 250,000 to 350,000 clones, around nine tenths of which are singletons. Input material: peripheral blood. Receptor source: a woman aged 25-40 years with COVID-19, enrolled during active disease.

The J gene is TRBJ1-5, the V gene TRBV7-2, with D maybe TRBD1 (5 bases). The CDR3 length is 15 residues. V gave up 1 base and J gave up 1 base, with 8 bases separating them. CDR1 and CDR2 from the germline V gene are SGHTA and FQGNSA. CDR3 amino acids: CASSLEGASNQPQHF. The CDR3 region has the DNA TGTGCCAGCAGCTTAGAAGGGGCCAGCAATCAGCCCCAGCATTTT.

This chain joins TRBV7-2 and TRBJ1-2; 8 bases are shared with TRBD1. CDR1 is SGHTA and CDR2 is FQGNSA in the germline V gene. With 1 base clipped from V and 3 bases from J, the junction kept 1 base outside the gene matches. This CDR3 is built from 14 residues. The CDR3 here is CASSLVTGDYGYTF. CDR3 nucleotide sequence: TGTGCCAGCAGCTTAGTGACAGGGGACTATGGCTACACCTTC.

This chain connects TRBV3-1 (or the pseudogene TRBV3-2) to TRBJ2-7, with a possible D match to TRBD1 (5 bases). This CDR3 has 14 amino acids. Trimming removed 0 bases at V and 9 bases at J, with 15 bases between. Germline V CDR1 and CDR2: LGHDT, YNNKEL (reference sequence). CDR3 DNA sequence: TGTGCCAGCAGCCAAGATGGGGCGGTGCAAGGGCAGTACTTC. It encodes CASSQDGAVQGQYF.

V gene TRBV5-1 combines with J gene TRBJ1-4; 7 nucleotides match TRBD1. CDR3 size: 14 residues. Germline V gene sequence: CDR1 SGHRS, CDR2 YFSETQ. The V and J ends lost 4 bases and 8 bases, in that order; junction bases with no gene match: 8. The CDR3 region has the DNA TGCGCCAGCAGCCTCGGGACAGAATTGGAAAAACTGTTTTTT. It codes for CASSLGTELEKLFF.

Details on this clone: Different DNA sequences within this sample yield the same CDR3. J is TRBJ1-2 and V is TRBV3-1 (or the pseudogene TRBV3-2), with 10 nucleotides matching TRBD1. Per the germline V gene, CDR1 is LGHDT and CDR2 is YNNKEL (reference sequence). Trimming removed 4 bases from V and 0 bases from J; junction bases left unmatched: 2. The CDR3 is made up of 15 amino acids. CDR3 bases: TGTGCCAGCAGCCTCGGGACAGGGGCTAACTATGGCTACACCTTC. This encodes CASSLGTGANYGYTF.

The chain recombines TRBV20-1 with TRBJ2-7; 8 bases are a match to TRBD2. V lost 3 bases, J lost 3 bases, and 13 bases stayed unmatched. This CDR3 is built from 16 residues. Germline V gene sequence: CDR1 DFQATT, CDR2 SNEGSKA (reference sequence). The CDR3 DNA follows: TGCAGTGCTAGTTCTTCTCTCGGGAGGGCTGACTACGAGCAGTACTTC. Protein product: CSASSSLGRADYEQYF.

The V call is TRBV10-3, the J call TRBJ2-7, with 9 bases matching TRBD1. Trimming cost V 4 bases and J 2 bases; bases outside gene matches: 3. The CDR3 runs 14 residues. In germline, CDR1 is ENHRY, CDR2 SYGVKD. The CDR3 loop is CAISGQGGTYEQYF. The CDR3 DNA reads TGTGCCATCAGTGGACAGGGGGGGACCTACGAGCAGTACTTC.

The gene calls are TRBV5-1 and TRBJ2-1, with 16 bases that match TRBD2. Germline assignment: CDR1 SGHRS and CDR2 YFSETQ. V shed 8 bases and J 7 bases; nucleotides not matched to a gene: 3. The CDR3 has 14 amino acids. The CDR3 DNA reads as TGCGCCAGTACGGGACTAGCGGGAGGGAATGAGCAGTTCTTC. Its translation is CASTGLAGGNEQFF.

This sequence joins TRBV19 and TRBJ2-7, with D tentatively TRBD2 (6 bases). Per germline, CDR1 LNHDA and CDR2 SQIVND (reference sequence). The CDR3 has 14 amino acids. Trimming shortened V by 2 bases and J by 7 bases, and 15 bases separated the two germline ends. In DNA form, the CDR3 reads TGTGCCAGTAGTATACGCTGGGGGGTCGTAGAGCAGTACTTC. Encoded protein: CASSIRWGVVEQYF. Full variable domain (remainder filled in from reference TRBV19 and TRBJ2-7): DGGITQSPKYLFRKEGQNVTLSCEQNLNHDAMYWYRQDPGQGLRLIYYSQIVNDFQKGDIAEGYSVSREKKESFPLTVTSAQKNPTAFYLCASSIRWGVVEQYFGPGTRLTVT.

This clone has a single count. CDR3 loop: CASRNRQGRDQPQHF. CDR3 in DNA: TGTGCCAGCAGAAACAGACAGGGGAGGGATCAGCCCCAGCATTTT. The chain employs TRBV2 and TRBJ1-5, with 8 bases lining up with TRBD1. The J segment lost 5 bases and the V segment lost 6 bases, leaving 9 bases of the junction unmatched. The CDR3 runs 15 residues. Germline V gene lookup returns CDR1 SNHLY and CDR2 FYNNEI.

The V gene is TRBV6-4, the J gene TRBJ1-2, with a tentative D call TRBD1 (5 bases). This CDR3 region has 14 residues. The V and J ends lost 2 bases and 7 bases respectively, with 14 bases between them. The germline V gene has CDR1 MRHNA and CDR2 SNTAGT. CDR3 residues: CASSDGRVQSGYTF. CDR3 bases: TGTGCCAGCAGTGACGGCAGGGTACAGTCTGGCTACACCTTC.

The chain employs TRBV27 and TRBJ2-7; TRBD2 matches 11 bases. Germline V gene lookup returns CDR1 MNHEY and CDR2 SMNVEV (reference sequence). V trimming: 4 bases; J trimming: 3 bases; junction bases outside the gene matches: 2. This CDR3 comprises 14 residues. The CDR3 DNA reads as TGTGCCAGCAGTTCCGGGACTAGCGGCTACGAGCAGTACTTC. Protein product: CASSSGTSGYEQYF.

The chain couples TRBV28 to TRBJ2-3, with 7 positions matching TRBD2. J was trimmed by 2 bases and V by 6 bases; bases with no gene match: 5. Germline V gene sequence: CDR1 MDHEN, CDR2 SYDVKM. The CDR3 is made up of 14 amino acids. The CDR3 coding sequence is TGTGCCAGCAGCCTTCTAGCGGACACAGATACGCAGTATTTT. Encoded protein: CASSLLADTDTQYF.

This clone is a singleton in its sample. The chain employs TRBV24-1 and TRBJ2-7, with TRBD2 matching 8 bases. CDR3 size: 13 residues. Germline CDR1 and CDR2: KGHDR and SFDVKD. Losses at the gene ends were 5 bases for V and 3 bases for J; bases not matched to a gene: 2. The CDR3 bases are TGTGCCACCAGTGCGGCGGGAGGCTACGAGCAGTACTTC. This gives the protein CATSAAGGYEQYF.

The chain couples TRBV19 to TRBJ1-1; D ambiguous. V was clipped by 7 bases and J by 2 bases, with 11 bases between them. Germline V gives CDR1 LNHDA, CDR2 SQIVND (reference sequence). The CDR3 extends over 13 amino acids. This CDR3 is CASNEEYNTEAFF. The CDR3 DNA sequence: TGTGCCAGTAACGAGGAGTACAACACTGAAGCTTTCTTT.

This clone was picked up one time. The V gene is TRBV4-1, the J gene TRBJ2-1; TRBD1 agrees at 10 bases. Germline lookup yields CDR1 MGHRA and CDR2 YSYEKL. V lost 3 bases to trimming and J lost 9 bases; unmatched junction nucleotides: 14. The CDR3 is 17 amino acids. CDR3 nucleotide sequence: TGCGCCAGCAGCCAGGGCATCGGACAGGGGGGGTTAGCTGAGCAGTTCTTC. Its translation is CASSQGIGQGGLAEQFF.

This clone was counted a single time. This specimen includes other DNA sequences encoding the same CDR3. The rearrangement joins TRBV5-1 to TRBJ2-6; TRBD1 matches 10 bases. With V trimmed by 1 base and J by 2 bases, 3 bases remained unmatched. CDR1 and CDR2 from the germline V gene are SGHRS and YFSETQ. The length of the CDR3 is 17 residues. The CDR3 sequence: CASSLWTGGAGANVLTF. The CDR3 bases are TGCGCCAGCAGCTTGTGGACAGGGGGAGCTGGGGCCAACGTCCTGACTTTC.